This TCR beta chain appears in the sequencing data of a study of OX40 agonist ivuxolimab in advanced cancers. A note on the overall study: Ivuxolimab was a fully human IgG2 agonistic monoclonal antibody targeting the costimulatory receptor OX40 (CD134). Intravenous ivuxolimab was administered to patients every 2 weeks at six dose levels: 0.01, 0.1, 0.3, 1.5, 3 and 10 mg/kg. Among the approximately 50 dose-escalation patients, approximately 20 had hepatocellular carcinoma, 15 or so melanoma, 9 renal cell carcinoma and 9 head and neck cancer. The dose-escalation cohort was approximately 83% male with a mean age of about 58 years, ranging from roughly 20 to 85. Patients were allowed to have had prior anti-PD-1, anti-PD-L1 or anti-CTLA-4 therapy, and approximately 40% of the dose-escalation patients had previously received checkpoint inhibitors. Partial responses occurred in three dose-escalation patients, of whom one had hepatocellular carcinoma and two had cutaneous melanoma. The purpose of peripheral TCRbeta sequencing was to test whether ivuxolimab changed TCR sequence diversity and led to clonal T-cell expansion. The monotherapy dose-escalation portion (N ≈ 55 patients) of the phase I ivuxolimab trial is reported in the paper. Broader findings and caveats from the paper: Low levels of normalized T-cell clonal expansion were also seen in some nonresponding patients. In the 0.1-3.0 mg/kg groups, partial responders were among the patients with the lowest normalized peripheral clonal expansion, particularly in CD8+ T cells. Which antigens the clonally expanded peripheral T cells were specific for was not determined. After ivuxolimab, CD8+ T cells had more expanded clones than CD4+ T cells on average. At doses of 0.1 to 3.0 mg/kg, clonal expansion of both CD4+ and CD8+ blood T cells was observed from baseline to week 6.

As to this clone: Its binding antigen is unknown. No quality values exist for individual bases; no much larger clone is one base distant.

The germline V gene yields SGHTS for CDR1 and YDEGEE for CDR2. After removal of 2 bases from V and 1 base from J, the junction retains 3 bases not matched to a gene. The CDR3 starts with the cysteine, ends with the phenylalanine, and has 15 residues. Left in the record is the CDR3 DNA by itself, 45 bases read in frame from the first base. For sequencing of the TCRbeta CDR3 region, genomic DNA was extracted from the sorted cells. TCRbeta CDR3 regions were sequenced using the immunoSEQ Assay. TCRdb took this table from immuneACCESS and kept in-frame rearrangements with V and J called. Such tables lack part of the clones; where checked against another copy, unresolved V genes explain under half of the gap, and the rest is unexplained. The sample records about 69,000 clones, approximately 90% of which are singletons. Together, the top ten hold under 3.5% of the sample. Patients with autoimmune disease history or receiving systemic immunosuppression were excluded from the trial. Peripheral blood for TCR sequencing was collected from all dose cohorts at baseline, on cycle 4 day 1, and on cycle 7 day 1. Samples were obtained from an open-label, multicenter, first-in-human phase I dose-escalation trial of ivuxolimab. Adults with locally advanced or metastatic melanoma, renal cell carcinoma, hepatocellular carcinoma or head and neck squamous cell carcinoma were enrolled in the trial. Before TCR sequencing, CD4+ T cells and CD8+ T cells from peripheral blood were sorted into separate populations.

The sequence was collected from an adult with an advanced solid tumor such as melanoma, head and neck, liver or kidney cancer. The chain links TRBV5-8 with TRBJ2-1, with 7 bases aligning to TRBD1. The sample was CD4+ or CD8+ T cells sorted from blood, taken in a trial of the OX40 agonist ivuxolimab. The base sequence is TGTGCCAGCAGCTTTACGGGACAGTCCTACAATGAGCAGTTCTTC. This translates into CASSFTGQSYNEQFF.